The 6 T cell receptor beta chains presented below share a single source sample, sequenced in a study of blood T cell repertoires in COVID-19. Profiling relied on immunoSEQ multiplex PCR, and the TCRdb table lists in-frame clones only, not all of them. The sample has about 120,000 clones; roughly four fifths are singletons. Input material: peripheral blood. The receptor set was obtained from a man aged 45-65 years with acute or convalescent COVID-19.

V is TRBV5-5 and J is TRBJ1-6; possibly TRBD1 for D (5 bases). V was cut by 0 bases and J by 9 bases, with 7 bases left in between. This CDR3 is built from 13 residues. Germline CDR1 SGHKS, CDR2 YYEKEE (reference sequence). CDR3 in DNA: TGTGCCAGCAGCTTGGGGGGGGGTTCACCCCTCCACTTT. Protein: CASSLGGGSPLHF.

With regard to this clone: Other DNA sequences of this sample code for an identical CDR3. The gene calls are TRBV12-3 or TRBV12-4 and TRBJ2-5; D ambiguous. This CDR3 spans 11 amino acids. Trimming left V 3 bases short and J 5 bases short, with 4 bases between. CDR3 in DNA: TGTGCCAGCAGTTTTCGGGAGACCCAGTACTTC. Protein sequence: CASSFRETQYF.

The CDR3, as DNA: TGCAGTACGGGGACAGCCTACGAGCAGTACTTC. It translates to CSTGTAYEQYF. The chain combines TRBV20-1 with TRBJ2-7, with TRBD1 matching over 7 bases. Germline CDR1 reads DFQATT; CDR2 reads SNEGSKA (reference sequence). The CDR3 is 11 residues long. Trimming cost V 8 bases and J 2 bases; bases outside gene matches: 3.

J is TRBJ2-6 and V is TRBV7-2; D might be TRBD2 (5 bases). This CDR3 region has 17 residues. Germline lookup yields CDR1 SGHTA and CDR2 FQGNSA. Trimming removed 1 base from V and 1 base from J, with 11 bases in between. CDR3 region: CASSLDGGSSGANVLTF. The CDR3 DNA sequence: TGTGCCAGCAGCTTAGATGGAGGTTCTTCTGGGGCCAACGTCCTGACTTTC.

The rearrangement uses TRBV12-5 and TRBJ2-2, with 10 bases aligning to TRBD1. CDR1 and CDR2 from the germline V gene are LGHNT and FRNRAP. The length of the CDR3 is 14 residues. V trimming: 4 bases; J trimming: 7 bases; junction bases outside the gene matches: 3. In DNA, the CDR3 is TGTGCTAGTGGTTCAGGGACAGGGGTCGGGGAGCTGTTTTTT. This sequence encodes CASGSGTGVGELFF.

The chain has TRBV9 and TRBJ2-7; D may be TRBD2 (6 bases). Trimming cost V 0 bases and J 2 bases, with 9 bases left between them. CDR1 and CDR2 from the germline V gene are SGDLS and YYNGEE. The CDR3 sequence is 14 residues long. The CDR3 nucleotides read TGTGCCAGCAGCGTAGGCGGGGCGCCCTACGAGCAGTACTTC. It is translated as CASSVGGAPYEQYF.